The 20 T cell receptor beta chains given below trace back to one sample, sequenced in a study of post-analysis software for immune sequencing data. Study outcomes and limitations: Patients carried roughly five TRBV segments more frequently than controls did, and TRBV5-6, TRBV5-1 and TRBV20-1 were among them.

cDNA libraries for TCR beta contained unique molecular identifiers. TCRdb analysed the PCR reads with MiXCR anew, one entry per CDR3 protein. The sample lists hundreds of thousands of distinct CDR3 sequences, approximately 57% occurring once. No antigen is known for these receptors. Sequenced sample: blood. The receptors stem from a girl under 18 with multiple sclerosis.

The chain has TRBV4-2 and TRBJ2-1; TRBD2 aligns across 10 bases. Germline V CDR1 and CDR2: LGHNA, YNFKEQ. V shed 3 bases and J 7 bases; nucleotides not matched to a gene: 9. This CDR3 region has 16 residues. As DNA, the CDR3 is TGTGCCAGCAGCCACGCCCTAGCGGGGGTTGGGAATGAGCAGTTCTTC. This gives the protein CASSHALAGVGNEQFF.

The V and J genes are TRBV29-1 and TRBJ2-7, with 7 bases identical to TRBD1. CDR1 and CDR2 (germline): SQVTM, ANQGSEA. This CDR3 has 13 amino acids. The J segment lost 1 base and the V segment lost 2 bases, leaving 2 bases of the junction unmatched. The CDR3 here is CSVELQGSYEQYF. The CDR3 bases are TGCAGCGTTGAATTACAGGGGTCCTACGAGCAGTACTTC.

V is TRBV15 and J is TRBJ2-2; maybe TRBD2 (5 bases). V was shortened by 0 bases and J by 4 bases, with 9 bases between the two germline ends. This CDR3 comprises 15 residues. Germline loops: CDR1 LNHNV, CDR2 YYDKDF (reference sequence). In DNA form, the CDR3 reads TGTGCCACCAGCAGAGAGGAGGTAATCACCGGGGAGCTGTTTTTT. Encoded protein: CATSREEVITGELFF.

J is TRBJ1-2 and V is TRBV5-5, with TRBD1 as a possible D gene (5 bases). CDR1 and CDR2 (germline): SGHKS, YYEKEE (reference sequence). V shed 2 bases and J shed 3 bases, with 11 bases lying between them. CDR3 length: 14 amino acids. As DNA, the CDR3 is TGTGCCAGCAGCTTTTTGGGGGATGACTATGGCTACACCTTC. Its translation: CASSFLGDDYGYTF.

V usage is TRBV7-2 and J usage is TRBJ2-3, with TRBD2 identical over 8 bases. The CDR3 length is 15 residues. Germline V gene data show CDR1 as SGHTA and CDR2 as FQGNSA. Losses at the gene ends were 3 bases for V and 0 bases for J; bases not matched to a gene: 2. The CDR3 DNA sequence: TGTGCCAGCAGCTTTGCTAGCGGGAGCACAGATACGCAGTATTTT. It encodes CASSFASGSTDTQYF.

The chain recombines TRBV7-6 with TRBJ1-1; TRBD1 matches 12 bases. V was clipped by 1 base and J by 4 bases; unmatched bases: 7. This CDR3 is 17 amino acids long. Germline V gene sequence: CDR1 SGHVS, CDR2 FNYEAQ. This CDR3 is CASSLGRDRGRGTEAFF. The CDR3 bases are TGTGCCAGCAGCTTAGGGAGGGACAGGGGGCGAGGCACTGAAGCTTTCTTT.

The chain links TRBV6-1 to TRBJ2-7, with a possible D match to TRBD2 (7 bases). CDR3 size: 17 residues. Trimming pared 5 bases from V and 3 bases from J, leaving 23 bases between. In germline, CDR1 is MNHNS, CDR2 SASEGT. The CDR3 region has the DNA TGTGCCAGCAGTCTGGGGGGCGGACTAGGGGCTCGCTACGAGCAGTACTTC. It encodes CASSLGGGLGARYEQYF.

V and J are TRBV3-1 and TRBJ2-3; no clear D gene. CDR3 length: 12 amino acids. CDR1 LGHDT and CDR2 YNNKEL come from the germline V gene (reference sequence). V was clipped by 3 bases and J by 1 base, with 2 bases between them. As DNA, the CDR3 is TGTGCCAGCAGCCACCGCACAGATACGCAGTATTTT. Protein sequence: CASSHRTDTQYF.

The table lists this clonotype with a few counts. This sequence joins TRBV20-1 and TRBJ2-5; D is possibly TRBD1 (6 bases). From germline, CDR1 is DFQATT and CDR2 SNEGSKA (reference sequence). V lost 6 bases, J lost 7 bases, and 21 bases lay in between. The CDR3 is 14 amino acids. This CDR3 reads CSASWADEGVTQYF. The CDR3 DNA is TGCAGTGCGTCGTGGGCCGACGAGGGGGTGACCCAGTACTTC.

The chain uses TRBV2 and TRBJ2-1, with 7 bases that match TRBD2. V dropped 4 bases and J dropped 10; count of bases not matched to a gene: 13. The CDR3 has 15 amino acids. Per germline, CDR1 SNHLY and CDR2 FYNNEI. The CDR3 DNA reads TGTGCCAGCAGTGGCGATAGCGGGTGGCGGGGCGAGCAGTTCTTC. This encodes CASSGDSGWRGEQFF. Together with reference TRBV2 and TRBJ2-1, the CDR3 gives the full variable domain: EPEVTQTPSHQVTQMGQEVILRCVPISNHLYFYWYRQILGQKVEFLVSFYNNEISEKSEIFDDQFSVERPDGSNFTLKIRSTKLEDSAMYFCASSGDSGWRGEQFFGPGTRLTVL.

The rearrangement joins TRBV29-1 to TRBJ2-3; D is unresolved. V dropped 6 bases and J dropped 1 base, with 11 bases sitting between them. The CDR3 loop spans 13 amino acids. Germline V gene sequence: CDR1 SQVTM, CDR2 ANQGSEA. The CDR3 sequence: CSVRAVGTDTQYF. The CDR3 DNA sequence: TGCAGCGTAAGGGCCGTTGGCACAGATACGCAGTATTTT.

This chain connects TRBV20-1 to TRBJ2-1; TRBD2 matches 15 bases. The CDR3 has 14 residues. Germline V gives CDR1 DFQATT, CDR2 SNEGSKA (reference sequence). The V segment lost 6 bases and the J segment 8 bases; nucleotides outside the gene matches: 5. The CDR3 nucleotides read TGCAGTGCCCGGACTAGCGGGAGGGCCCATGAGCAGTTCTTC. Residues: CSARTSGRAHEQFF.

This chain links TRBV27 with TRBJ2-7, with a weak D call TRBD1 (6 bases). Trimming took off 6 bases at V and 0 bases at J, with 15 bases between the two ends. The germline V gene encodes CDR1 MNHEY and CDR2 SMNVEV (reference sequence). This CDR3 is 15 amino acids long. The CDR3 is CASRPGQGHSYEQYF. The DNA for the CDR3 is TGTGCCAGCAGACCCGGCCAGGGGCACTCCTACGAGCAGTACTTC.

Here the CDR3 DNA reads TGTGCCAGCAGCCTTAAGATGACAGGCATGAACACTGAAGCTTTCTTT. Amino acid sequence: CASSLKMTGMNTEAFF. The chain is built from TRBV7-9 and TRBJ1-1, with D tentatively TRBD1 (6 bases). Trimming removed 5 bases from V and 0 bases from J, with 16 bases in between. CDR1 and CDR2 from the germline V gene are SEHNR and FQNEAQ (reference sequence). This CDR3 has 16 amino acids.

The V gene is TRBV10-2, the J gene TRBJ1-2; TRBD1 might be the D (5 bases). Trimming left V 9 bases short and J 6 bases short, with 23 bases between. CDR3 length: 15 amino acids. Germline V gene sequence: CDR1 WSHSY, CDR2 SAAADI. CDR3 sequence reads: CASRSTSTESHGYTF. In DNA form, the CDR3 reads TGCGCCAGTAGGAGTACCTCGACAGAGTCCCATGGCTACACCTTC.

The chain recombines TRBV29-1 with TRBJ1-1; possible D gene TRBD1, 5 bases. Trimming stripped 7 bases from V and 3 bases from J, with 18 bases between. The germline gives CDR1 SQVTM, CDR2 ANQGSEA. The CDR3 consists of 14 residues. The CDR3 loop reads CSAWNWQGDTEAFF. The DNA for the CDR3 is TGCAGCGCTTGGAACTGGCAGGGTGACACTGAAGCTTTCTTT.

The chain recombines TRBV4-1 with TRBJ2-5, with 7 bases lining up with TRBD1. CDR3 length: 18 residues. The junction had 15 bases not matched to a gene; V was cut back by 4 bases and J by 1 base. Germline CDR1 and CDR2: MGHRA and YSYEKL. The CDR3 loop reads CASSPREQGLGSQETQYF. CDR3 DNA: TGCGCCAGCAGCCCAAGAGAACAGGGGCTCGGTTCCCAAGAGACCCAGTACTTC.

This clonotype was seen a few times. V and J are TRBV11-2 and TRBJ1-2; possibly TRBD1 for D (5 bases). The CDR3 totals 13 residues. The V end was cut by 5 bases, the J end by 2 bases, with 9 bases between. Germline-derived CDR1 and CDR2 are SGHAT and FQNNGV. The CDR3 spells CASSTTANYGYTF. The CDR3 DNA reads TGTGCCAGCAGCACGACAGCGAACTATGGCTACACCTTC.

The gene calls are TRBV4-1 and TRBJ2-7; TRBD2 aligns across 8 bases. This CDR3 is 16 amino acids long. V was clipped by 1 base and J by 3 bases; unmatched bases: 8. Germline V CDR1 and CDR2: MGHRA, YSYEKL. The CDR3 sequence: CASSQGPGGGGYEQYF. In DNA, the CDR3 is TGCGCCAGCAGCCAAGGTCCGGGAGGGGGAGGCTACGAGCAGTACTTC.

This clonotype was observed a few times. The V call is TRBV29-1, the J call TRBJ2-7, with D perhaps TRBD2 (6 bases). The J call may be in error: the DNA end matches TRBJ2-5 better. Germline values: CDR1 SQVTM, CDR2 ANQGSEA. The CDR3 loop spans 13 amino acids. CDR3 nucleotide sequence: TGCAGCGCCGGACTCCTGGAGGGCGCGACCCAGTACTTC. This sequence encodes CSAGLLEGATQYF.